This T cell receptor (beta chain) originates from a study of blood T cell repertoires in COVID-19 (dated by TCRdb to about 2020). Looking at the study overall: Samples covering the acute and convalescent phases of COVID-19 were provided by collaborators in the United States, Italy and Spain. The material from the prospective study consisted of cDNA or gDNA derived from T cells, B-cell-depleted T cells, or PBMCs. Subjects who had been exposed to COVID-19, were actively infected with it, or had recovered from it provided the deeply sampled blood TCRbeta repertoires that made up the dataset. The repertoires were released in a freely available public database meant as a resource for research on the immune response to SARS-CoV-2. The samples were drawn from the first 160 participants of the ongoing ImmuneRACE study and from 1,254 subjects provided by 6 global collaborators. Sample metadata almost always included a de-identified subject ID, COVID-19 status, age in years and sex. HLA class I and class II types, where available, came from metadata supplied by the sample provider rather than from assay-based typing. Overall results and qualifications from the work: The quantity of clinical and demographic metadata differed by source and by participant and was supplied without curation.

Participants in the prospective study were enrolled through a virtual design, were aged about 18 to 100 years, and lived in approximately 25 United States geographic areas. In the prospective study, cohorts were assigned on the basis of participant-reported clinical history obtained from a screening survey and a study questionnaire. In the prospective study, mobile phlebotomists collected whole blood, serum and a nasopharyngeal or oropharyngeal swab from each participant. Participants in the prospective study had the option to provide additional blood draws and questionnaires over an approximately 2-month period. Before DNA extraction, prospective study blood samples were shipped either frozen or at room temperature. The immunoSEQ Assay, a bias-controlled multiplex PCR, was used to amplify TCRbeta CDR3 regions from genomic DNA. The paper's processing steps were these. Within the assay, amplification of reference gene primers was used to estimate how many nucleated cells each sample contained. Sequence reads were collapsed and filtered to measure the absolute abundance of every unique TCRbeta CDR3 rearrangement. For each sample, productive Simpson clonality was calculated by taking the square root of Simpson's diversity index across productive rearrangements. TCRdb provides this immuneACCESS table in a form limited to in-frame rearrangements. Some clones are lacking; in checked studies, under half of them reflect an unresolved V gene, and why the rest are absent is not known. V and J calls and clone size are those listed in that table; D and trimming were worked out from the DNA. In all, the sample holds 200,000 to 250,000 clones, and roughly 79% of those were seen once. The ten largest clones capture about 8.9% of the sample.

Worth noting for this clone: No cognate antigen has been identified for it. No base quality values were provided; no much bigger clone lies one nucleotide off.

The germline V gene yields MGHDK for CDR1 and SYGVNS for CDR2. There are 13 amino acids in the CDR3, from cysteine to phenylalanine inclusive. Just CDR3 DNA is preserved here, 39 bases in frame from base 1. Germline trimming: 6 bases from V, 4 bases from J; junction bases outside gene matches: 2. The chain links TRBV25-1 with TRBJ2-5; the junction holds 10 bases that match TRBD1. The TCR was taken from a woman aged 50 to 60 with acute COVID-19. Input material: PBMCs or T cells enriched from blood (not recorded which). The sequence in DNA is TGTGCCAGCAGGGGGACAGGGGTAGAGACCCAGTACTTC. Its protein reads: CASRGTGVETQYF.